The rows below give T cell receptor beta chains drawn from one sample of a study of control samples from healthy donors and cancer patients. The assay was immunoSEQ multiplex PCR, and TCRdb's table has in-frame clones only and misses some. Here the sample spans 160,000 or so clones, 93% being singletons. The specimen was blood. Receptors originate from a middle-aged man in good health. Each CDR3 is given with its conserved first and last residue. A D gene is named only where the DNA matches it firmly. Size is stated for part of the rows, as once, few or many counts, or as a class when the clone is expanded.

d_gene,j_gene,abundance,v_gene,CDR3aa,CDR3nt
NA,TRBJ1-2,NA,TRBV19,CASREDRQNYGYTF,TGTGCCAGTCGGGAGGACAGACAAAACTATGGCTACACCTTC
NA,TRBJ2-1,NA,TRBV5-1,CASSLDGARNEQFF,TGCGCCAGCAGCTTGGATGGTGCCCGCAATGAGCAGTTCTTC
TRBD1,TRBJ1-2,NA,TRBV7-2,CASSLERGPSDGYTF,TGTGCCAGCAGCTTAGAAAGGGGGCCATCGGATGGCTACACCTTC
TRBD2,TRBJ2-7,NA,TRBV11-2,CASSLKLGTSGNPYEQYF,TGTGCCAGCAGCTTAAAACTTGGGACTAGCGGGAATCCCTACGAGCAGTACTTC
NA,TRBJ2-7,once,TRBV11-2,CASSLVQGPYEQYF,TGTGCCAGCAGCTTAGTGCAGGGACCCTACGAGCAGTACTTC
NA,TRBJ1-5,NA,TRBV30,CAWSVDSNQPQHF,TGTGCCTGGAGTGTAGATAGCAATCAGCCCCAGCATTTT
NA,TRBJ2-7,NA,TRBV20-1,CSASRGLDVEQYF,TGCAGTGCTAGTCGCGGGCTCGATGTCGAGCAGTACTTC
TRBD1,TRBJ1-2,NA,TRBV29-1,CSVGGGIGYGYTF,TGCAGCGTTGGAGGGGGCATCGGCTATGGCTACACCTTC
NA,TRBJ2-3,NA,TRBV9,CASSVAGGITDTQYF,TGTGCCAGCAGCGTAGCAGGAGGAATAACAGATACGCAGTATTTT
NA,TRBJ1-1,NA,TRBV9,CASSVDQGGTEAFF,TGTGCCAGCAGCGTAGATCAGGGAGGCACTGAAGCTTTCTTT
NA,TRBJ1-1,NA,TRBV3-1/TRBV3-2,CASSQGGAGPTFF,TGTGCCAGCAGCCAAGGAGGGGCAGGGCCAACTTTCTTT
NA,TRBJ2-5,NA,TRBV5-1,CASSLASKETQYF,TGCGCCAGCAGCTTGGCTTCTAAAGAGACCCAGTACTTC
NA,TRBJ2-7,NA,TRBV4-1,CASSQDQGTQPYEQYF,TGCGCCAGCAGCCAAGATCAGGGGACCCAGCCCTACGAGCAGTACTTC
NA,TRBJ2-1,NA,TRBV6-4,CASSAPGANEQFF,TGTGCCAGCAGTGCCCCAGGGGCCAATGAGCAGTTCTTC
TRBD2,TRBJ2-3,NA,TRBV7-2,CASSPGTSGDTQYF,TGTGCCAGCAGCCCGGGGACTAGCGGAGATACGCAGTATTTT
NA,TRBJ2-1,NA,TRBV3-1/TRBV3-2,CASSQDHGLGEQFF,TGTGCCAGCAGCCAAGATCATGGGTTGGGTGAGCAGTTCTTC
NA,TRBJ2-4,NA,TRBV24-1,CATAGRDNKNIQYF,TGTGCCACCGCGGGCCGGGACAACAAAAACATTCAGTACTTC
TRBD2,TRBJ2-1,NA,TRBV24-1,CATRGLAGSNEQFF,TGTGCCACTCGGGGGCTAGCGGGATCCAATGAGCAGTTCTTC
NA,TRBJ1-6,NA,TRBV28,CASSFRDPLHF,TGTGCCAGCAGTTTTAGGGACCCACTCCACTTT
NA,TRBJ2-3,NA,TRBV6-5,CASSSDAATQYF,TGTGCCAGCAGTTCGGACGCCGCCACGCAGTATTTT
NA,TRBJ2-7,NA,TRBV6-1,CASSDGWEQYF,TGTGCCAGCAGTGATGGGTGGGAGCAGTACTTC
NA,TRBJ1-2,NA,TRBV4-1,CASSHADGPTNYGYTF,TGCGCCAGCAGCCATGCCGACGGACCAACTAACTATGGCTACACCTTC
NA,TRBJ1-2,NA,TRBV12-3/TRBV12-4,CASSLSANYGYTF,TGTGCCAGCAGTTTATCCGCGAACTATGGCTACACCTTC
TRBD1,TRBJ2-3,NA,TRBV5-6,CASRRQGEGGTDTQYF,TGTGCCAGCAGACGACAGGGGGAAGGTGGCACAGATACGCAGTATTTT
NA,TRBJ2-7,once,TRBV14,CATQNLSSYEQYF,TGTGCCACCCAAAATTTAAGCTCCTACGAGCAGTACTTC
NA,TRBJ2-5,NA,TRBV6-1,CASSYGQGGETQYF,TGTGCCAGCAGTTATGGGCAGGGAGGAGAGACCCAGTACTTC
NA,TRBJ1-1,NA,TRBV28,CASSLRGNTEAFF,TGTGCCAGCAGTTTACGGGGGAACACTGAAGCTTTCTTT
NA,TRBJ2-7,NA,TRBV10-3,CAISESAGSPYEQYF,TGTGCCATCAGTGAGTCGGCCGGCAGCCCCTACGAGCAGTACTTC
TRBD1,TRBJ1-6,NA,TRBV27,CASNVQGTNSPLHF,TGTGCCAGCAACGTACAGGGGACCAATTCACCCCTCCACTTT
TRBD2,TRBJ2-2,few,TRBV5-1,CASSPLAGRTGELFF,TGCGCCAGCAGCCCTCTAGCGGGGAGGACCGGGGAGCTGTTTTTT
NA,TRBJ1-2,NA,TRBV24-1,CATSPTGYGYGYTF,TGTGCCACCAGCCCGACAGGTTACGGCTATGGCTACACCTTC
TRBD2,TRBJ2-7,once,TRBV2,CASSSSGGGYEQYF,TGTGCCAGCAGTTCTAGCGGGGGGGGCTACGAGCAGTACTTC
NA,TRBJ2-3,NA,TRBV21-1,CASSKEGGGSSDTQYF,TGTGCCAGCAGCAAAGAAGGGGGGGGCAGCTCAGATACGCAGTATTTT
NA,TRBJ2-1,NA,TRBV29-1,CSVEKQGLRNEQFF,TGCAGCGTTGAAAAGCAGGGCCTACGGAATGAGCAGTTCTTC
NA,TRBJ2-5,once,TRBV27,CASSLKGRGGQETQYF,TGTGCCAGCAGTTTAAAGGGCCGGGGCGGGCAAGAGACCCAGTACTTC
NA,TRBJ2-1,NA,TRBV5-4,CASSLGPSTPEQFF,TGTGCCAGCAGCTTGGGACCTAGCACACCTGAGCAGTTCTTC
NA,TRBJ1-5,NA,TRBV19,CASNVRGGGGQPQHF,TGTGCCAGTAACGTTAGGGGCGGAGGTGGTCAGCCCCAGCATTTT
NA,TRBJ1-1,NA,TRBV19,CASSIEGYNTEAFF,TGTGCCAGTAGTATTGAAGGATACAATACTGAAGCTTTCTTT
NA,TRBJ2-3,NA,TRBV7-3,CASSLRGPRGLGTDTQYF,TGTGCCAGCAGCTTAAGGGGCCCCAGGGGCCTAGGGACAGATACGCAGTATTTT
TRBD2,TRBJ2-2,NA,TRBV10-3,CAISGVRASGRALNTGELFF,TGTGCCATCAGTGGGGTCAGGGCTAGCGGGAGGGCCTTGAACACCGGGGAGCTGTTTTTT
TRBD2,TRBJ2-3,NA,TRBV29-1,CSVASGHTDTQYF,TGCAGCGTTGCTAGCGGACACACAGATACGCAGTATTTT
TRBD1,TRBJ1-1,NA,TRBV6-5,CASSPGGGHTEAFF,TGTGCCAGCAGTCCAGGGGGGGGGCACACTGAAGCTTTCTTT
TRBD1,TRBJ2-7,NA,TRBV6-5,CASSRQGRYEQYF,TGTGCCAGCAGTAGACAGGGGCGCTACGAGCAGTACTTC
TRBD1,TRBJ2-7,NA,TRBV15,CATSRTDRALDEQYF,TGTGCCACCAGCAGAACAGACAGGGCATTGGACGAGCAGTACTTC
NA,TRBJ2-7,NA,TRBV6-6,CASSSRRAGEQYF,TGTGCCAGCAGTTCGCGACGGGCCGGGGAGCAGTACTTC
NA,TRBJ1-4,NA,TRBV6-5,CASRPTGSGKKLFF,TGTGCCAGCAGACCTACAGGGTCGGGGAAAAAACTGTTTTTT
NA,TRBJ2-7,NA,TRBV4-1,CASSQEHLYEQYF,TGCGCCAGCAGCCAAGAACATCTGTACGAGCAGTACTTC
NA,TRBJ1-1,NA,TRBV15,CATSRAPVMHTEAFF,TGTGCCACCAGCAGAGCCCCCGTCATGCACACTGAAGCTTTCTTT
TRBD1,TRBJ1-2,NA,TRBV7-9,CASSWTGGGYTF,TGTGCCAGCAGCTGGACAGGGGGCGGCTACACCTTC
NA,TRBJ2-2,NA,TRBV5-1,CASSLAGTRGTGELFF,TGCGCCAGCAGCTTGGCAGGAACGCGAGGCACCGGGGAGCTGTTTTTT
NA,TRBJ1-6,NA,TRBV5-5,CASSLVGSPNSPLHF,TGTGCCAGCAGCTTGGTGGGGTCGCCTAATTCACCCCTCCACTTT
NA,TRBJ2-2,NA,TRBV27,CASSLMQRNTGELFF,TGTGCCAGCAGTTTAATGCAGCGGAACACCGGGGAGCTGTTTTTT
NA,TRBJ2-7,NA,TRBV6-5,CASGGKGAYEQYF,TGTGCCAGCGGGGGAAAAGGGGCCTACGAGCAGTACTTC
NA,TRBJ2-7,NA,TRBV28,CASRRYPYEQYF,TGTGCCAGCAGGCGATACCCCTACGAGCAGTACTTC
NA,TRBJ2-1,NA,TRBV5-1,CASSLGAGTFYNEQFF,TGCGCCAGCAGCTTGGGGGCAGGGACCTTCTACAATGAGCAGTTCTTC
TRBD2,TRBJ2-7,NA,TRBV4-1,CASSQVVAGNSYEQYF,TGCGCCAGCAGCCAAGTGGTAGCGGGGAATTCCTACGAGCAGTACTTC
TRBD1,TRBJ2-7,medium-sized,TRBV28,CASSLFAGTGGYEQYF,TGTGCCAGCAGTTTATTCGCCGGGACAGGAGGCTACGAGCAGTACTTC
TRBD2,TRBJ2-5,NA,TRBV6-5,CASSRTSGRRSQYF,TGTGCCAGCAGTCGGACTAGCGGGAGAAGAAGCCAGTACTTC